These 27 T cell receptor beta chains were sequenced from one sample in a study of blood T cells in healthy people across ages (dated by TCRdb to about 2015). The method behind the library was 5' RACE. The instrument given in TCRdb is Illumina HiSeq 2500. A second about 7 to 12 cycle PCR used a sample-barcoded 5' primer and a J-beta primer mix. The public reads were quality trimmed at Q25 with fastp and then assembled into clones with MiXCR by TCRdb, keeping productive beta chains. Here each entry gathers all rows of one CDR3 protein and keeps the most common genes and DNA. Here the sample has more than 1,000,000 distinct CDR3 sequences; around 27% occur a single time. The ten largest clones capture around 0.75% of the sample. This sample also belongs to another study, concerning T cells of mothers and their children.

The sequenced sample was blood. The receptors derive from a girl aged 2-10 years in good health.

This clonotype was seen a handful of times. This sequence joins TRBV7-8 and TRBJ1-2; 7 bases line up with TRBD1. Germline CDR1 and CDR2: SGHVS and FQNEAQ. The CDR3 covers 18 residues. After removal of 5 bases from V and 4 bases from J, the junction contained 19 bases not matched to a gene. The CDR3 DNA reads TGTGCCAGCAGCCCATTCCGGGACAGATCCCTCAAATTCTATGGCTACACCTTC. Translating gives CASSPFRDRSLKFYGYTF.

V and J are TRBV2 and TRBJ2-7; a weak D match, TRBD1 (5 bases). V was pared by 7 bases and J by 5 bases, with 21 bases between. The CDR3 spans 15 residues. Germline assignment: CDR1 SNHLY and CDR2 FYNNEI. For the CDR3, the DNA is TGTGCCAGCATCCTCGAAGGGCAGGGTAACCACGAGCAGTACTTC. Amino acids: CASILEGQGNHEQYF.

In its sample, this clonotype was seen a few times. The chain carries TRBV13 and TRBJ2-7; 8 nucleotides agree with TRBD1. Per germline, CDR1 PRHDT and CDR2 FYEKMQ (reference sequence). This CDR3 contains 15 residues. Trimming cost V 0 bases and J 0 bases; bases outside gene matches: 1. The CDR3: CASSLGTGASYEQYF. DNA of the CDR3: TGTGCCAGCAGCTTAGGGACAGGGGCCTCCTACGAGCAGTACTTC.

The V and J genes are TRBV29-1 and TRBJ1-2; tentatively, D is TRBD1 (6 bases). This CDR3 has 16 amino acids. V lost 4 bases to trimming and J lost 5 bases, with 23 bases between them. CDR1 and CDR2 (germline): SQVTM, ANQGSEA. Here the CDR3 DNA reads TGCAGCGTTGGGGGACAAGGGACCCCTCGAGATTATGGCTACACCTTC. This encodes CSVGGQGTPRDYGYTF.

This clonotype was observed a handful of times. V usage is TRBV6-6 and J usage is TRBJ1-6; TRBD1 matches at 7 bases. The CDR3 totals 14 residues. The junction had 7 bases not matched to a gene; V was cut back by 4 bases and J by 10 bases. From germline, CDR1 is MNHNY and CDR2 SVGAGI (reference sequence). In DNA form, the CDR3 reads TGTGCCAGCAGTTCTACAGGGGAGTACTCACCCCTCCACTTT. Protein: CASSSTGEYSPLHF.

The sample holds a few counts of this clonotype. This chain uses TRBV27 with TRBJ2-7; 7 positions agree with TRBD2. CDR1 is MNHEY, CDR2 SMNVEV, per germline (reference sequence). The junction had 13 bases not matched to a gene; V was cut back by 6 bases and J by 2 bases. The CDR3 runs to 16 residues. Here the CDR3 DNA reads TGTGCCAGCAGGGGGGAAGGGCTAGCGGATCCCTACGAGCAGTACTTC. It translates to CASRGEGLADPYEQYF.

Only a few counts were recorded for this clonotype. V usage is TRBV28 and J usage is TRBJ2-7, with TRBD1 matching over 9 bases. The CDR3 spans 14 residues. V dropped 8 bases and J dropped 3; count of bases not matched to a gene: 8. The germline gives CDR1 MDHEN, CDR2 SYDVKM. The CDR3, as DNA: TGTGCCAGCCACAGGACAGGGGACAACTACGAGCAGTACTTC. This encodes CASHRTGDNYEQYF.

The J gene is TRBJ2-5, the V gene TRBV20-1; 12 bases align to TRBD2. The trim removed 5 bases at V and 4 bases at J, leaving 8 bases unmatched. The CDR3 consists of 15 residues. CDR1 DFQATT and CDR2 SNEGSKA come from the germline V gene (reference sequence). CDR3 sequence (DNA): TGCAGTGCTTCTTCGACTAGCGGGGGTGGAGAGACCCAGTACTTC. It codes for CSASSTSGGGETQYF.

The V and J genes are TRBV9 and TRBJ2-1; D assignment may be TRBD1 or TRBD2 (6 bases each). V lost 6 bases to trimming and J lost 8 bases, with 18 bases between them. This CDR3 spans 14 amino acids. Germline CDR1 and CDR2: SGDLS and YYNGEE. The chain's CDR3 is CASNPEGGLDEQFF. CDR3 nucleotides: TGTGCCAGCAACCCTGAAGGGGGGCTGGATGAGCAGTTCTTC.

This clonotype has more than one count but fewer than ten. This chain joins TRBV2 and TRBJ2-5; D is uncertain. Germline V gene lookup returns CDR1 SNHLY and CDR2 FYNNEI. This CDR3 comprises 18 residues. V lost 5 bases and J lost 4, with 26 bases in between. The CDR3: CASSHELHSAAKGETQYF. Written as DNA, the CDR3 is TGTGCCAGCAGTCACGAACTTCATTCCGCGGCCAAGGGAGAGACCCAGTACTTC.

The CDR3 nucleotides read TGTGCCAGCAGTTACGGGACGGCCAGAACCTACGAGCAGTACTTC. It translates to CASSYGTARTYEQYF. J is TRBJ2-7 and V is TRBV6-6, with D perhaps given as TRBD1 or TRBD2 (5 bases each). This CDR3 is built from 15 residues. With 2 bases removed from V and 2 bases from J, the gap between germline ends came to 13 bases. Looked up from germline, CDR1 is MNHNY and CDR2 is SVGAGI (reference sequence).

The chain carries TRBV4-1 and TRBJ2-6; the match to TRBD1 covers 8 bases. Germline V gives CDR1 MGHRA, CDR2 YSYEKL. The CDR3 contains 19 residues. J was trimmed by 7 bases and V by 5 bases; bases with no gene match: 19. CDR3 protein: CASSYNGQGKGLGANVLTF. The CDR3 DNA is TGCGCCAGCAGCTATAATGGACAGGGTAAGGGACTTGGAGCCAACGTCCTGACTTTC.

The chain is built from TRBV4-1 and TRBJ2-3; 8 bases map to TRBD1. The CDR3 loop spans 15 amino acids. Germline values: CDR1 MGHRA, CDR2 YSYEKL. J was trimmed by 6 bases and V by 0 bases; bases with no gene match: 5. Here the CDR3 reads CASSQEPGGADTQYF. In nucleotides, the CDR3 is TGCGCCAGCAGCCAAGAACCAGGGGGCGCGGATACGCAGTATTTT.

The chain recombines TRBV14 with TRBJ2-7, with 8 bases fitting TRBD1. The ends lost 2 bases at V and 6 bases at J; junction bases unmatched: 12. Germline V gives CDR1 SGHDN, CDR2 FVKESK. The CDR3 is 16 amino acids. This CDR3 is CASSQPGRGQFSEQYF. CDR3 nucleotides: TGTGCCAGCAGCCAACCGGGCAGGGGGCAATTTAGCGAGCAGTACTTC.

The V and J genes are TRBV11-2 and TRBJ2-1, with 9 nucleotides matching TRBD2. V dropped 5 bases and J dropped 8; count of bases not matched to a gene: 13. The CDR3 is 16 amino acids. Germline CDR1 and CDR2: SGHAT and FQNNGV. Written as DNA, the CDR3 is TGTGCCAGCAGCCGAGGAGTGGTAGCGGGGGAGTATGAGCAGTTCTTC. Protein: CASSRGVVAGEYEQFF.

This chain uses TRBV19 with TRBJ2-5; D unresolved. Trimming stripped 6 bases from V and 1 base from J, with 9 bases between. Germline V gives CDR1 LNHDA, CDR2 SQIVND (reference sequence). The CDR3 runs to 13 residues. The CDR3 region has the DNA TGTGCCAGTAGGTCGGCAGCCCAAGAGACCCAGTACTTC. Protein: CASRSAAQETQYF. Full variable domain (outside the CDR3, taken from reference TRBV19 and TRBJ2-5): DGGITQSPKYLFRKEGQNVTLSCEQNLNHDAMYWYRQDPGQGLRLIYYSQIVNDFQKGDIAEGYSVSREKKESFPLTVTSAQKNPTAFYLCASRSAAQETQYFGPGTRLLVL.

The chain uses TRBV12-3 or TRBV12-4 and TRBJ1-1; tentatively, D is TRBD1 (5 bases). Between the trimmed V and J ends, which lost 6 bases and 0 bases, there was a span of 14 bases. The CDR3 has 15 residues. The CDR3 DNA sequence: TGTGCCAGCAGGTGGGGGTCGACGGTGAACACTGAAGCTTTCTTT. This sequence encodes CASRWGSTVNTEAFF.

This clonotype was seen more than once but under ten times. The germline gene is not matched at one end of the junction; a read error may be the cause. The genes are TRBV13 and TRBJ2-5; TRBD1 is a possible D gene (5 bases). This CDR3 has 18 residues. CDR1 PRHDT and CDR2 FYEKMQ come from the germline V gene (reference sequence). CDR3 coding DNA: TGTGCCAGCAGCCCCATGGGAAGAATCCAGGGTGAACAAGAGGCCCAGTACTTC. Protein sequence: CASSPMGRIQGEQEAQYF.

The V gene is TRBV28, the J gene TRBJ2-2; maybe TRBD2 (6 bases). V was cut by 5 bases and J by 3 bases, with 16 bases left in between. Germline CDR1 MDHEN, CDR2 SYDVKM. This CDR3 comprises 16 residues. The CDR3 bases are TGTGCCAGCAGTCCCTTTCTAACGGGAGACACCGGGGAGCTGTTTTTT. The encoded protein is CASSPFLTGDTGELFF.

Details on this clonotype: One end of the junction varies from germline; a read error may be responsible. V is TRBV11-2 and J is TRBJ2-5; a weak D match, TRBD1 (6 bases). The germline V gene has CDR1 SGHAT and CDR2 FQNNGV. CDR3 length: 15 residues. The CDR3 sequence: CASSRNQDPGETQCF. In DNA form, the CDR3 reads TGTGCCAGCAGCCGCAACCAGGACCCAGGGGAGACCCAGTGCTTC.

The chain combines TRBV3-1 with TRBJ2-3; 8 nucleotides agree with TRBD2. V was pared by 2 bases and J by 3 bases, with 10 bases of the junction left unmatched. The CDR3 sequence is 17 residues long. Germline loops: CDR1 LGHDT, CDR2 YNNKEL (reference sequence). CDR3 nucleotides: TGTGCCAGCAGCCAACGGGTGGCGGGAGGAAGAACAGATACGCAGTATTTT. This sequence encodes CASSQRVAGGRTDTQYF.

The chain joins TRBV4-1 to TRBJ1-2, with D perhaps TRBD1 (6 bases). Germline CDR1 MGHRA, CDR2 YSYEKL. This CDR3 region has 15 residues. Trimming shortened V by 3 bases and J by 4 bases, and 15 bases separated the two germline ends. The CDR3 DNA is TGCGCCAGCAGCCACGATACCTTGGACAGCTATGGCTACACCTTC. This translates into CASSHDTLDSYGYTF.

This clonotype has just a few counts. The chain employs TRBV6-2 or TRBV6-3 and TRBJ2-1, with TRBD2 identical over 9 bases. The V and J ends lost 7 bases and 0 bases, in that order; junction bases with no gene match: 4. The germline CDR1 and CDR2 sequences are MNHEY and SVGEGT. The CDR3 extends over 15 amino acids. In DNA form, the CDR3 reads TGTGCCAGCAATAGCGGGAGAAGCTCCTACAATGAGCAGTTCTTC. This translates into CASNSGRSSYNEQFF.

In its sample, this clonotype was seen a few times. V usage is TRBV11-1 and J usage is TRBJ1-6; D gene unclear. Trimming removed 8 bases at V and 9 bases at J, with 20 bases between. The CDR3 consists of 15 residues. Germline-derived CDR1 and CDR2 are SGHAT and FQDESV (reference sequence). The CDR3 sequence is CASRGWGTPSSPLHF. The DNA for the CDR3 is TGTGCCAGCCGCGGGTGGGGAACACCGTCTTCACCCCTCCACTTT.

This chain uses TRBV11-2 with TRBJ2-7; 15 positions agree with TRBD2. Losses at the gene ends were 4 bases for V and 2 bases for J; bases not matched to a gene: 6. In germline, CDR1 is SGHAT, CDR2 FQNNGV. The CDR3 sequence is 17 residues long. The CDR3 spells CASSYGTSGGTTYEQYF. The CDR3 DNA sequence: TGTGCCAGCAGCTACGGGACTAGCGGGGGGACAACCTACGAGCAGTACTTC.

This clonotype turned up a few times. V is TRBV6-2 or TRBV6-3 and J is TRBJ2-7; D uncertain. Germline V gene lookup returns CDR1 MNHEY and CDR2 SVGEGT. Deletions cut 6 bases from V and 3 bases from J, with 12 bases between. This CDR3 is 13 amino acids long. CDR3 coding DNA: TGTGCCAGCAGGCCGGCCCAACTCTACGAGCAGTACTTC. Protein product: CASRPAQLYEQYF.

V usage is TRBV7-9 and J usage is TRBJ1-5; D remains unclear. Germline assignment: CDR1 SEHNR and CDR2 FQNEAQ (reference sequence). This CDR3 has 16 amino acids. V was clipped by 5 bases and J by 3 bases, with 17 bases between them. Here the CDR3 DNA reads TGTGCCAGCAGCGATTCAACTTGGGGATCCAATCAGCCCCAGCATTTT. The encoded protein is CASSDSTWGSNQPQHF.